Each of the 32 T cell receptor beta chains below was sequenced from the same sample in a study of shared clonotypes between healthy human individuals. TCRdb's table, derived via immunoSEQ multiplex PCR, lists solely in-frame clones and lacks some. The profile shows about 100,000 clones, 68% of them singletons. Input material: memory CD8+ T cells sorted from blood. Specified subset: CD45RO+ cells pooled with CCR7-negative TemRA cells. The receptors come from a woman aged 25 to 45 in good health.

There are a few counts of this clone. The chain joins TRBV2 to TRBJ2-7; 11 positions agree with TRBD2. The trim removed 6 bases at V and 2 bases at J, leaving 3 bases unmatched. Germline V gives CDR1 SNHLY, CDR2 FYNNEI. The CDR3 is 14 residues long. In nucleotides, the CDR3 is TGTGCCAGCAGACTAGCGGGAGATCCCTACGAGCAGTACTTC. As protein: CASRLAGDPYEQYF.

The chain has TRBV7-2 and TRBJ2-3; D uncertain. The CDR3 consists of 12 residues. The ends were cut back, 3 bases at V and 3 bases at J, with 4 bases in the middle. CDR1 and CDR2 from the germline V gene are SGHTA and FQGNSA. Here the CDR3 reads CASSLGTDTQYF. The CDR3 bases are TGTGCCAGCAGCTTGGGTACAGATACGCAGTATTTT.

The chain combines TRBV4-2 with TRBJ1-4; D gene ambiguous. The germline CDR1 and CDR2 sequences are LGHNA and YNFKEQ. V shed 1 base and J shed 3 bases, with 6 bases lying between them. The CDR3 loop spans 14 amino acids. Here the CDR3 reads CASSQAGPNEKLFF. The CDR3 DNA reads TGTGCCAGCAGCCAAGCCGGGCCTAATGAAAAACTGTTTTTT.

This sequence joins TRBV30 and TRBJ2-7, with D tentatively TRBD1 (5 bases). The CDR3 runs 14 residues. V was cut by 0 bases and J by 3 bases, with 12 bases left in between. Germline V gene lookup returns CDR1 GTSNPN and CDR2 SVGIG (reference sequence). The CDR3 bases are TGTGCCTGGAGTGTAGGTGACAGCCTCTACGAGCAGTACTTC. As protein: CAWSVGDSLYEQYF. Variable domain in full (rest from reference TRBV30 and TRBJ2-7): SQTIHQWPATLVQPVGSPLSLECTVEGTSNPNLYWYRQAAGRGLQLLFYSVGIGQISSEVPQNLSASRPQDRQFILSSKKLLLSDSGFYLCAWSVGDSLYEQYFGPGTRLTVT.

This chain links TRBV6-4 with TRBJ2-1; D possibly corresponds to TRBD2 (6 bases). Trimming left V 3 bases short and J 9 bases short, with 12 bases between. Germline V CDR1 and CDR2: MRHNA, SNTAGT. The CDR3 is 13 amino acids. CDR3 amino acids: CASSEGGESEQFF. The CDR3, as DNA: TGTGCCAGCAGTGAAGGCGGGGAGAGTGAGCAGTTCTTC.

Many counts were recorded for this clone. The CDR3 region is CASSFPGEREKLFF. For the CDR3, the DNA is TGTGCCAGCAGCTTCCCCGGGGAGCGAGAAAAACTGTTTTTT. This rearrangement joins TRBV6-6 to TRBJ1-4; unclear D gene. V lost 6 bases and J 8 bases, leaving 16 bases between the germline ends. This CDR3 spans 14 amino acids. Germline V gives CDR1 MNHNY, CDR2 SVGAGI (reference sequence).

The chain employs TRBV7-3 and TRBJ2-1; 11 bases line up with TRBD1. J was trimmed by 8 bases and V by 6 bases; bases with no gene match: 3. The CDR3 sequence is 13 residues long. Per germline, CDR1 SGHTA and CDR2 FQGTGA. CDR3 in amino acids: CASSWTGGDEQFF. CDR3 coding DNA: TGTGCCAGCAGTTGGACAGGGGGCGATGAGCAGTTCTTC.

The chain is built from TRBV30 and TRBJ2-3, with TRBD1 identical over 7 bases. The CDR3 has 13 amino acids. J was trimmed by 5 bases and V by 5 bases; bases with no gene match: 7. CDR1 and CDR2 (germline): GTSNPN, SVGIG (reference sequence). CDR3: CAWDRAQGDTQYF. The CDR3 nucleotides are TGTGCCTGGGACAGGGCACAAGGAGATACGCAGTATTTT.

This chain uses TRBV7-2 with TRBJ2-1, with 7 bases identical to TRBD2. Germline CDR1 reads SGHTA; CDR2 reads FQGNSA. The CDR3 loop spans 16 amino acids. V gave up 4 bases and J gave up 3 bases; unmatched junction bases: 9. In DNA, the CDR3 is TGTGCCAGCAGCTCCGGCGTACTAGCGAGCTACAATGAGCAGTTCTTC. It encodes CASSSGVLASYNEQFF.

The rearrangement links TRBV9 to TRBJ2-5; 9 bases align to TRBD1. The CDR3 has 16 residues. Per germline, CDR1 SGDLS and CDR2 YYNGEE. The V segment lost 4 bases and the J segment 4 bases; nucleotides outside the gene matches: 11. The CDR3 sequence is CASSPNTGGVGETQYF. The CDR3 coding sequence is TGTGCCAGCAGCCCTAATACAGGGGGCGTCGGAGAGACCCAGTACTTC.

This clone was seen repeatedly, ten times or more. This chain links TRBV10-3 with TRBJ2-7; 9 nucleotides align to TRBD2. CDR1 and CDR2 (germline): ENHRY, SYGVKD. Trimming removed 5 bases from V and 6 bases from J; junction bases left unmatched: 2. The CDR3 has 12 amino acids. The chain's CDR3 is CAISLTSGEQYF. CDR3 DNA sequence: TGTGCCATCAGTCTGACTAGCGGCGAGCAGTACTTC.

The chain employs TRBV7-9 and TRBJ2-6; 7 positions agree with TRBD1. Germline CDR1 and CDR2: SEHNR and FQNEAQ (reference sequence). The CDR3 contains 15 residues. J gave up 2 bases and V 5 bases, and 3 bases lay outside the gene matches. This CDR3 is CASSPQGAGANVLTF. The CDR3 nucleotides are TGTGCCAGCAGCCCTCAGGGGGCTGGGGCCAACGTCCTGACTTTC.

The chain couples TRBV27 to TRBJ1-1, with D perhaps matching TRBD1 (5 bases). The V end lost 6 bases, the J end lost 11 bases, and 16 bases lay between the germline ends. The CDR3 totals 12 residues. Germline loops: CDR1 MNHEY, CDR2 SMNVEV (reference sequence). This CDR3 reads CASRTRGAVAFF. In nucleotides, the CDR3 is TGTGCCAGCAGGACAAGAGGGGCTGTGGCTTTCTTT.

This chain links TRBV5-6 with TRBJ2-1; D gene uncertain. Trimming took 3 bases from V and 3 from J, leaving 7 bases between them. This CDR3 contains 13 residues. CDR1 SGHDT and CDR2 YYEEEE come from the germline V gene. The DNA of the CDR3 is TGTGCCAGCAGCTCCGCGAACTACAATGAGCAGTTCTTC. It encodes CASSSANYNEQFF. The full variable domain, rest sourced from reference TRBV5-6 and TRBJ2-1, is DAGVTQSPTHLIKTRGQQVTLRCSPKSGHDTVSWYQQALGQGPQFIFQYYEEEERQRGNFPDRFSGHQFPNYSSELNVNALLLGDSALYLCASSSANYNEQFFGPGTRLTVL.

The chain carries TRBV6-1 and TRBJ2-7, with D uncertain. Trimming left V 1 base short and J 3 bases short, with 7 bases between. The CDR3 sequence is 13 residues long. The germline V gene has CDR1 MNHNS and CDR2 SASEGT. The CDR3 loop reads CASSEVGYYEQYF. DNA of the CDR3: TGTGCCAGCAGTGAAGTTGGGTACTACGAGCAGTACTTC.

The DNA of the CDR3 is TGTGCCACCGCGGGGGCGGGTGATTACAATGAGCAGTTCTTC. Amino acid sequence: CATAGAGDYNEQFF. V is TRBV15 and J is TRBJ2-1; a possible D gene is TRBD2 (7 bases). Germline lookup yields CDR1 LNHNV and CDR2 YYDKDF (reference sequence). The germline V and J ends were trimmed by 8 bases and 4 bases, with 15 bases remaining between them. CDR3 size: 14 residues.

The chain couples TRBV19 to TRBJ1-5; 7 positions agree with TRBD1. This CDR3 is built from 14 residues. The junction had 8 bases not matched to a gene; V was cut back by 5 bases and J by 7 bases. Germline values: CDR1 LNHDA, CDR2 SQIVND (reference sequence). The CDR3 sequence: CASSATGEVQPQHF. The CDR3 bases are TGTGCCAGTAGTGCAACAGGGGAAGTCCAGCCCCAGCATTTT.

The V gene is TRBV5-6, the J gene TRBJ2-7; maybe TRBD2 (5 bases). This CDR3 is built from 14 residues. Germline V gives CDR1 SGHDT, CDR2 YYEEEE. V lost 0 bases and J 2 bases, leaving 9 bases between the germline ends. CDR3 in amino acids: CASSLALATYEQYF. Here the CDR3 DNA reads TGTGCCAGCAGCTTGGCCCTAGCCACCTACGAGCAGTACTTC.

The gene calls are TRBV7-9 and TRBJ2-5; D is undetermined. Germline CDR1 reads SEHNR; CDR2 reads FQNEAQ (reference sequence). V shed 7 bases and J shed 5 bases, with 20 bases lying between them. This CDR3 is built from 15 residues. The CDR3 nucleotides are TGTGCCAGCACCTCAAGGACCAACGCGGAGGAGACCCAGTACTTC. It specifies CASTSRTNAEETQYF.

The chain couples TRBV6-6 to TRBJ2-2; D gene uncertain. The ends were cut back, 5 bases at V and 3 bases at J, with 7 bases in the middle. CDR3 length: 13 residues. Germline assignment: CDR1 MNHNY and CDR2 SVGAGI (reference sequence). The CDR3, as DNA: TGTGCCAGCAGTCAACTATACACCGGGGAGCTGTTTTTT. Its protein product is CASSQLYTGELFF.

The rearrangement joins TRBV11-2 to TRBJ2-7; D ambiguous. From germline, CDR1 is SGHAT and CDR2 FQNNGV. V lost 5 bases, J lost 5 bases, and 22 bases lay in between. The CDR3 is made up of 16 amino acids. Written as DNA, the CDR3 is TGTGCCAGCAGCCCAGATTGGACGGCCACTTCTCACGAGCAGTACTTC. Its protein is CASSPDWTATSHEQYF.

This clone was seen ten or more times. The same CDR3 arises from other DNA sequences in this sample as well. The J gene is TRBJ2-3, the V gene TRBV6-4; tentative D call: TRBD2 (6 bases). The CDR3 length is 13 residues. Germline V gene lookup returns CDR1 MRHNA and CDR2 SNTAGT. The V end was cut by 5 bases, the J end by 0 bases, with 6 bases between. The chain's CDR3 is CASSSGSTDTQYF. Written as DNA, the CDR3 is TGTGCCAGCAGTAGCGGGAGCACAGATACGCAGTATTTT.

This rearrangement joins TRBV28 to TRBJ2-2, with TRBD1 matching over 7 bases. The germline V gene has CDR1 MDHEN and CDR2 SYDVKM. With V trimmed by 6 bases and J by 3 bases, 7 bases remained unmatched. The CDR3 extends over 15 amino acids. The CDR3 spells CASRTGTEHTGELFF. DNA for the CDR3: TGTGCCAGCAGGACCGGGACAGAGCACACCGGGGAGCTGTTTTTT. Variable domain in full (rest from reference TRBV28 and TRBJ2-2): DVKVTQSSRYLVKRTGEKVFLECVQDMDHENMFWYRQDPGLGLRLIYFSYDVKMKEKGDIPEGYSVSREKKERFSLILESASTNQTSMYLCASRTGTEHTGELFFGEGSRLTVL.

The chain is built from TRBV11-2 and TRBJ2-5; possibly TRBD1 or TRBD2 for D (6 bases each). This CDR3 has 15 residues. V was cut by 4 bases and J by 7 bases, with 19 bases left in between. CDR1 is SGHAT, CDR2 FQNNGV, per germline. CDR3 protein: CASSWGAGAVRTQYF. The CDR3 DNA reads as TGTGCCAGCAGCTGGGGGGCAGGGGCCGTTCGGACCCAGTACTTC.

This clone was found many times. The J gene is TRBJ1-1, the V gene TRBV10-3; D unclear. Germline V gene sequence: CDR1 ENHRY, CDR2 SYGVKD. There are 14 residues in the CDR3. With 4 bases removed from V and 2 bases from J, the gap between germline ends came to 11 bases. The CDR3, as DNA: TGTGCCATCAGTGCCTTCGGCTTTAACACTGAAGCTTTCTTT. Residues: CAISAFGFNTEAFF.

The CDR3 bases are TGTGCCAGCACCAGAGTTCCGGGGCCAGACTACGAGCAGTACTTC. Amino acids: CASTRVPGPDYEQYF. The chain has TRBV21-1 and TRBJ2-7. TRBV21-1 is a pseudogene. The CDR3 has 15 amino acids.

The rearrangement links TRBV9 to TRBJ2-5; 8 nucleotides match TRBD2. This CDR3 is built from 14 residues. V was clipped by 0 bases and J by 5 bases; unmatched bases: 3. Per the germline V gene, CDR1 is SGDLS and CDR2 is YYNGEE. As DNA, the CDR3 is TGTGCCAGCAGCGTAGCTACGGGGGGGGAGACCCAGTACTTC. This codes for CASSVATGGETQYF.

V usage is TRBV27 and J usage is TRBJ2-1; 7 nucleotides match TRBD1. CDR1 and CDR2 from the germline V gene are MNHEY and SMNVEV (reference sequence). The CDR3 is made up of 15 amino acids. J lost 4 bases, V lost 7 bases, and 10 bases had no gene match. The CDR3 here is CASNHGDSPYNEQFF. The CDR3 coding sequence is TGTGCCAGCAATCACGGGGACAGTCCTTACAATGAGCAGTTCTTC.

This chain uses TRBV6-1 with TRBJ1-3; D remains ambiguous. The germline V and J ends were trimmed by 3 bases and 4 bases, with 4 bases remaining between them. CDR1 is MNHNS, CDR2 SASEGT, per germline. This CDR3 region has 12 residues. The CDR3 reads CASSDPGNTIYF. The CDR3 DNA reads TGTGCCAGCAGTGACCCGGGAAACACCATATATTTT.

The gene calls are TRBV7-6 and TRBJ2-7; D is possibly TRBD2 (5 bases). The germline V gene encodes CDR1 SGHVS and CDR2 FNYEAQ. Trimming cost V 5 bases and J 7 bases, with 18 bases left between them. This CDR3 is 14 amino acids long. The CDR3 nucleotides read TGTGCCAGCAGCCGATTATGGGCTAGCCGTGAGCAGTACTTC. Protein: CASSRLWASREQYF.

This clone was picked up many times. The chain joins TRBV7-8 to TRBJ2-7, with D uncertain. Deletions cut 3 bases from V and 2 bases from J, with 20 bases between. CDR1 is SGHVS, CDR2 FQNEAQ, per germline. The CDR3 runs to 17 residues. Here the CDR3 reads CASSFWTEESLTYEQYF. The CDR3 bases are TGTGCCAGCAGCTTTTGGACCGAGGAGTCCCTTACCTACGAGCAGTACTTC.

This clone was observed a handful of times. The chain couples TRBV7-9 to TRBJ1-3; D possibly corresponds to TRBD1 (6 bases). Germline V lookup: CDR1 SEHNR, CDR2 FQNEAQ (reference sequence). The V end was cut by 11 bases, the J end by 0 bases, with 14 bases between. CDR3 size: 14 residues. The CDR3 protein is CAGLDSHSGNTIYF. For the CDR3, the DNA is TGTGCCGGACTGGACAGCCACTCTGGAAACACCATATATTTT.